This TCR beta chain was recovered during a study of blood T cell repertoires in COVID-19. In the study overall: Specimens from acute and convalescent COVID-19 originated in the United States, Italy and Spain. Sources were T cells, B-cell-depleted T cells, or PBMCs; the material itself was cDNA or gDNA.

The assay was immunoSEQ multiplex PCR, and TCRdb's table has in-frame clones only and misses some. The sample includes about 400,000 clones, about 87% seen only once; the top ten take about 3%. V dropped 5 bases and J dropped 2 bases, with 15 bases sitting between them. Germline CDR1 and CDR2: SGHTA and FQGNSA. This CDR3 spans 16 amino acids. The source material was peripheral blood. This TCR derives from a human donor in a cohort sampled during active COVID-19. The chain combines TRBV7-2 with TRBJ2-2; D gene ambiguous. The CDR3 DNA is TGTGCCAGCAGCCGCGGTAGACTTTCCAACACCGGGGAGCTGTTTTTT. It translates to CASSRGRLSNTGELFF. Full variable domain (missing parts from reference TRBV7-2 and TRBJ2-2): GAGVSQSPSNKVTEKGKDVELRCDPISGHTALYWYRQSLGQGLEFLIYFQGNSAPDKSGLPSDRFSAERTGGSVSTLTIQRTQQEDSAVYLCASSRGRLSNTGELFFGEGSRLTVL.